The 22 T cell receptor beta chains presented below share a single source sample, sequenced in a study of monozygotic twins with inflammatory bowel disease. TCRdb reworked the 5' RACE reads into one entry per CDR3 protein, no DNA. The repertoire table contains tens of thousands of distinct CDR3 sequences. Sequenced material: blood. Every receptor here comes from a human donor with ulcerative colitis or Crohn's disease, or a healthy co-twin of an affected twin (not recorded which).

The chain couples TRBV4-1 to TRBJ1-1; TCRdb proposes TRBD1, but this gene call is untestable without DNA. This CDR3 contains 15 residues. Looked up from germline, CDR1 is MGHRA and CDR2 is YSYEKL. This CDR3 reads CASSQEWGRTAEAFF.

The V gene is TRBV12-3 or TRBV12-4, the J gene TRBJ1-5. The CDR3 is 16 amino acids. The CDR3 here is CASSPRRGGRNQPQHF.

This chain joins TRBV18 and TRBJ2-2. The CDR3 is 12 residues long. Germline V gene lookup returns CDR1 KGHSH and CDR2 LQKENI. The CDR3 is CASSPNGRELFF.

This chain connects TRBV7-6 to TRBJ2-2; TCRdb designates TRBD2, a call that cannot be tested without DNA. CDR3 length equals 13 residues. CDR1 SGHVS and CDR2 FNYEAQ come from the germline V gene. The CDR3 region is CASSRGGTGELFF.

The chain combines TRBV13 with TRBJ1-1; the D call of TRBD1 rests on TCRdb alone, since no DNA is present to check it. Germline CDR1 reads PRHDT; CDR2 reads FYEKMQ (reference sequence). This CDR3 is 16 amino acids long. This CDR3 reads CASSPPGRGADTEAFF.

The chain carries TRBV7-6 and TRBJ1-1; absent DNA, TCRdb's TRBD1 call cannot be checked. The germline V gene encodes CDR1 SGHVS and CDR2 FNYEAQ. The CDR3 runs 14 residues. The CDR3 is CASSLSDRDTEAFF.

The chain has TRBV7-8 and TRBJ2-1; TCRdb designates TRBD2, a call that cannot be tested without DNA. The CDR3 covers 17 residues. Germline V gene sequence: CDR1 SGHVS, CDR2 FQNEAQ. The CDR3 sequence: CASSLETAGGRSREQFF.

This chain links TRBV18 with TRBJ2-2; TCRdb gives TRBD1 as the D gene, but with no DNA this cannot be confirmed. CDR3 size: 15 residues. Germline lookup yields CDR1 KGHSH and CDR2 LQKENI. The CDR3: CASSPRTGDSGELFF.

The genes are TRBV5-1 and TRBJ2-7; TCRdb calls TRBD2, which cannot be checked without DNA. This CDR3 has 15 amino acids. Germline CDR1 reads SGHRS; CDR2 reads YFSETQ. The CDR3 loop is CASSPVGLSSYEQYF.

This chain joins TRBV5-6 and TRBJ1-5; as DNA is missing, the TRBD1 call by TCRdb cannot be tested. This CDR3 is built from 18 residues. The germline gives CDR1 SGHDT, CDR2 YYEEEE. CDR3 region: CASSRHQPGQGANQPQHF.

The V gene is TRBV20-1, the J gene TRBJ2-3. Germline CDR1 DFQATT, CDR2 SNEGSKA (reference sequence). This CDR3 is 14 amino acids long. The chain's CDR3 is CSARSVVSTDTQYF.

The chain carries TRBV5-6 and TRBJ1-5; there is no DNA to check the TCRdb D call of TRBD1. The CDR3 is 15 amino acids. From germline, CDR1 is SGHDT and CDR2 YYEEEE. The chain's CDR3 is CASSRGAASNQPQHF.

The CDR3 sequence: CSASVGDHEQYF. This chain connects TRBV20-1 to TRBJ2-7. The germline gives CDR1 DFQATT, CDR2 SNEGSKA (reference sequence). The CDR3 is made up of 12 amino acids.

The chain links TRBV29-1 to TRBJ2-7; with no DNA, the TCRdb D assignment of TRBD2 cannot be verified. The CDR3 loop spans 12 amino acids. Germline CDR1 and CDR2: SQVTM and ANQGSEA. Here the CDR3 reads CSVRDFPYEQYF.

This sequence joins TRBV7-2 and TRBJ2-7; absent DNA, TCRdb's TRBD2 call cannot be checked. Germline values: CDR1 SGHTA, CDR2 FQGNSA. The CDR3 consists of 15 residues. CDR3 residues: CASSRPGLSTYEQYF.

The chain links TRBV18 to TRBJ2-5; TCRdb's assignment of TRBD1 cannot be checked, as there is no DNA. The CDR3 runs 14 residues. CDR1 and CDR2 (germline): KGHSH, LQKENI. This CDR3 reads CASSPGQGRQTQYF.

J is TRBJ2-7 and V is TRBV12-3 or TRBV12-4; TCRdb's D call of TRBD1 is untestable without DNA. This CDR3 spans 13 amino acids. Here the CDR3 reads CASSLEDTYEQYF.

This rearrangement joins TRBV7-2 to TRBJ1-1; without DNA, the TCRdb call of TRBD1 cannot be checked. This CDR3 spans 15 amino acids. In germline, CDR1 is SGHTA, CDR2 FQGNSA. CDR3 sequence reads: CASSRDSLLPTEAFF.

CDR3 loop: CASSLLTGGSGANVLTF. The gene calls are TRBV27 and TRBJ2-6; without DNA, the TCRdb call of TRBD1 cannot be checked. In germline, CDR1 is MNHEY, CDR2 SMNVEV (reference sequence). The length of the CDR3 is 17 residues.

The chain is built from TRBV18 and TRBJ1-2. This CDR3 contains 13 residues. CDR1 and CDR2 (germline): KGHSH, LQKENI. The CDR3 sequence: CASSPPTLGLPTF.

This rearrangement joins TRBV4-2 to TRBJ2-7; no DNA is available, so the TRBD1 call from TCRdb remains unchecked. CDR3 length equals 14 residues. Germline-derived CDR1 and CDR2 are LGHNA and YNFKEQ. The CDR3 is CASSRRDRDHEQYF.

This chain connects TRBV27 to TRBJ2-7; TCRdb designates TRBD1, a call that cannot be tested without DNA. The CDR3 runs 13 residues. CDR1 and CDR2 (germline): MNHEY, SMNVEV (reference sequence). CDR3 residues: CASRETGRYEQYF.